The next 12 T cell receptor beta chains were all read from a single sample in a study of blood T cell repertoires in COVID-19. Using immunoSEQ multiplex PCR, the repertoire was profiled, and TCRdb retains in-frame clones only, with some absent. The sample contains 150,000 or so clones, just under 85% of which appear only once. Specimen: PBMCs or T cells enriched from blood (not recorded which). These receptors were obtained from a man in his forties or fifties who had recovered from COVID-19.

This chain links TRBV5-1 with TRBJ2-7, with D possibly being TRBD1 (6 bases). Trimming cost V 0 bases and J 2 bases, with 9 bases left between them. CDR1 is SGHRS, CDR2 YFSETQ, per germline. This CDR3 has 14 residues. As DNA, the CDR3 is TGCGCCAGCAGCTTGGGACAGGCCCCCTACGAGCAGTACTTC. Encoded protein: CASSLGQAPYEQYF. Combining the CDR3 with reference TRBV5-1 and TRBJ2-7 gives the whole variable domain KAGVTQTPRYLIKTRGQQVTLSCSPISGHRSVSWYQQTPGQGLQFLFEYFSETQRNKGNFPGRFSGRQFSNSRSEMNVSTLELGDSALYLCASSLGQAPYEQYFGPGTRLTVT.

The chain joins TRBV7-2 to TRBJ2-7, with a possible D match to TRBD2 (5 bases). V dropped 5 bases and J dropped 0 bases, with 11 bases sitting between them. CDR1 and CDR2 (germline): SGHTA, FQGNSA. This CDR3 spans 14 amino acids. The CDR3 DNA sequence: TGTGCCAGCAGCCCCGGACTGGCCTCCTACGAGCAGTACTTC. Amino acid sequence: CASSPGLASYEQYF.

The J gene is TRBJ1-2, the V gene TRBV25-1; no reliable D call. Germline CDR1 is MGHDK and CDR2 is SYGVNS. V lost 8 bases and J lost 8, with 18 bases in between. The CDR3 consists of 13 residues. In DNA, the CDR3 is TGTGCCAGCTACCCAAATTGGGGAGAAGGCTACACCTTC. Protein: CASYPNWGEGYTF.

The rearrangement uses TRBV27 and TRBJ2-3, with D possibly being TRBD2 (6 bases). Trimming pared 0 bases from V and 6 bases from J, leaving 13 bases between. The CDR3 runs 15 residues. Germline V CDR1 and CDR2: MNHEY, SMNVEV (reference sequence). CDR3: CASSLSGEAPDTQYF. The CDR3 DNA is TGTGCCAGCAGTTTATCGGGGGAGGCCCCCGATACGCAGTATTTT.

The chain carries TRBV6-5 and TRBJ1-2; tentatively, D is TRBD1 (6 bases). This CDR3 has 14 residues. Trimming left V 0 bases short and J 8 bases short, with 13 bases between. Germline V gene sequence: CDR1 MNHEY, CDR2 SVGAGI. The CDR3 nucleotides read TGTGCCAGCAGTTACTCCGCAGGGGTTGAGGGCTACACCTTC. Its protein is CASSYSAGVEGYTF.

This clone appeared a few times. This sequence joins TRBV2 and TRBJ1-2, with 12 positions matching TRBD1. The CDR3 extends over 15 amino acids. Germline V CDR1 and CDR2: SNHLY, FYNNEI. Germline trimming cut 4 bases from V and 7 bases from J; bases unmatched to any gene: 7. The CDR3 here is CASSALGTGGRGYTF. In DNA form, the CDR3 reads TGTGCCAGCAGTGCCTTGGGGACAGGGGGCCGTGGCTACACCTTC.

The CDR3 loop reads CASSVGGQTYGYTF. DNA for the CDR3: TGTGCCAGCAGCGTAGGAGGGCAGACTTATGGCTACACCTTC. The V gene is TRBV9, the J gene TRBJ1-2; unclear D gene. The V and J ends lost 0 bases and 5 bases respectively, with 11 bases between them. Germline CDR1 SGDLS, CDR2 YYNGEE. CDR3 length: 14 residues.

In nucleotides, the CDR3 is TGTGCCAGCAGCGACCCTAGCGGCCCCACCGGGGAGCTGTTTTTT. Its translation: CASSDPSGPTGELFF. This rearrangement joins TRBV9 to TRBJ2-2; 7 bases map to TRBD2. Trimming at V came to 3 bases and at J to 4 bases, leaving 6 bases not matched to a gene. The CDR3 covers 15 residues. Germline CDR1 and CDR2: SGDLS and YYNGEE. The full variable domain, its missing parts supplied by reference TRBV9 and TRBJ2-2, is DSGVTQTPKHLITATGQRVTLRCSPRSGDLSVYWYQQSLDQGLQFLIQYYNGEERAKGNILERFSAQQFPDLHSELNLSSLELGDSALYFCASSDPSGPTGELFFGEGSRLTVL.

As regards this clone: Other DNA sequences from this sample encode an identical CDR3 as well. The chain uses TRBV11-2 and TRBJ2-1, with D possibly being TRBD2 (7 bases). V shed 6 bases and J shed 6 bases, with 12 bases lying between them. Germline CDR1 is SGHAT and CDR2 is FQNNGV. This CDR3 comprises 13 residues. The CDR3 DNA sequence: TGTGCCAGCAGAGCCGGGGGGCGCAATGAGCAGTTCTTC. Translating it yields CASRAGGRNEQFF.

The CDR3: CASSYEDTQYF. CDR3 coding DNA: TGTGCCAGCAGCTATGAGGATACGCAGTATTTT. The chain uses TRBV5-6 and TRBJ2-3; D not resolved. CDR3 length: 11 amino acids. The V end was cut by 3 bases, the J end by 6 bases, with 5 bases between. The germline V gene has CDR1 SGHDT and CDR2 YYEEEE.

This clone was observed a single time. This chain connects TRBV27 to TRBJ1-6, with D uncertain. The CDR3 is 15 amino acids. Trimming left V 5 bases short and J 0 bases short, with 8 bases between. The V gene's germline CDR1 is MNHEY and CDR2 SMNVEV (reference sequence). CDR3 in amino acids: CASSRPSSYNSPLHF. CDR3 DNA sequence: TGTGCCAGCAGTCGACCTAGCTCCTATAATTCACCCCTCCACTTT.

The chain has TRBV29-1 and TRBJ1-2; possibly TRBD1 for D (6 bases). Germline V gene data show CDR1 as SQVTM and CDR2 as ANQGSEA. The CDR3 runs 11 residues. The CDR3 bases are TGCAGTGGACAGTCCGACTATGGCTACACCTTC. This codes for CSGQSDYGYTF. The entire variable domain, with the rest obtained from reference TRBV29-1 and TRBJ1-2, is as follows: SAVISQKPSRDICQRGTSLTIQCQVDSQVTMMFWYRQQPGQSLTLIATANQGSEATYESGFVIDKFPISRPNLTFSTLTVSNMSPEDSSIYLCSGQSDYGYTFGSGTRLTVV.